These 27 T cell receptor beta chains were all obtained from the same sample, sequenced in a study of blood T cell repertoires in COVID-19. The data were produced by immunoSEQ multiplex PCR, yet TCRdb's version contains in-frame clones alone and is incomplete. The data contain about 160,000 clones, 70% to 90% of them singletons. The specimen was peripheral blood. The source is a man aged 40-49 years with acute or convalescent COVID-19.

This chain uses TRBV3-1 (or the pseudogene TRBV3-2) with TRBJ1-2; tentatively, D is TRBD1 (6 bases). The V end lost 0 bases, the J end lost 5 bases, and 13 bases lay between the germline ends. From germline, CDR1 is LGHDT and CDR2 YNNKEL (reference sequence). This CDR3 has 15 residues. Here the CDR3 reads CASSQDATGRYGYTF. Here the CDR3 DNA reads TGTGCCAGCAGCCAAGATGCGACAGGTCGATATGGCTACACCTTC.

This sequence joins TRBV2 and TRBJ2-7; the D gene is possibly TRBD2 (5 bases). This CDR3 is 14 amino acids long. Germline V gives CDR1 SNHLY, CDR2 FYNNEI. V lost 2 bases and J lost 3, with 11 bases in between. The CDR3 spells CASSERRVDYEQYF. DNA for the CDR3: TGTGCCAGCAGTGAACGGCGGGTAGACTACGAGCAGTACTTC.

This clone was counted once. DNA for the CDR3: TGTGCCAGCTCCACCTTCCAAGGAGAGAACGAGCAGTACTTC. Its protein is CASSTFQGENEQYF. J is TRBJ2-7 and V is TRBV18; D call uncertain. From germline, CDR1 is KGHSH and CDR2 LQKENI. Deletions cut 6 bases from V and 5 bases from J, with 17 bases between. The CDR3 is made up of 14 amino acids.

The gene calls are TRBV18 and TRBJ1-2, with a possible D match to TRBD1 (5 bases). Per germline, CDR1 KGHSH and CDR2 LQKENI. V lost 5 bases and J 0 bases, leaving 16 bases between the germline ends. This CDR3 has 16 amino acids. The CDR3 reads CASSLGAKSANYGYTF. CDR3 in DNA: TGTGCCAGCTCATTAGGGGCCAAATCTGCTAACTATGGCTACACCTTC. The full variable domain, rest sourced from reference TRBV18 and TRBJ1-2, is NAGVMQNPRHLVRRRGQEARLRCSPMKGHSHVYWYRQLPEEGLKFMVYLQKENIIDESGMPKERFSAEFPKEGPSILRIQQVVRGDSAAYFCASSLGAKSANYGYTFGSGTRLTVV.

On this clone itself: Other DNA variants within this sample encode the same CDR3. The rearrangement links TRBV18 to TRBJ1-5, with D possibly TRBD1 on 5 matching bases. This CDR3 comprises 14 residues. In germline, CDR1 is KGHSH, CDR2 LQKENI. V lost 2 bases to trimming and J lost 6 bases, with 11 bases between them. CDR3 nucleotide sequence: TGTGCCAGCTCACCAGGGCAGGGAAGTCAGCCCCAGCATTTT. Translating it yields CASSPGQGSQPQHF.

In nucleotides, the CDR3 is TGCAGTGCTAGTTCCTTTCTAGCGGGGGTGGACAATGAGCAGTTCTTC. Translation gives CSASSFLAGVDNEQFF. The gene calls are TRBV20-1 and TRBJ2-1, with TRBD2 matching over 10 bases. The germline V gene has CDR1 DFQATT and CDR2 SNEGSKA (reference sequence). This CDR3 has 16 residues. V trimming: 3 bases; J trimming: 5 bases; junction bases outside the gene matches: 10.

The chain uses TRBV12-3 or TRBV12-4 and TRBJ2-5, with 8 bases aligning to TRBD2. V was pared by 4 bases and J by 5 bases, with 3 bases of the junction left unmatched. This CDR3 region has 13 residues. Here the CDR3 reads CASSSGGDETQYF. The CDR3 DNA reads as TGTGCCAGCAGTTCGGGGGGGGACGAGACCCAGTACTTC.

The chain joins TRBV19 to TRBJ2-7; TRBD1 matches 8 bases. The CDR3 loop spans 14 amino acids. J lost 6 bases, V lost 3 bases, and 7 bases had no gene match. Germline V CDR1 and CDR2: LNHDA, SQIVND (reference sequence). The CDR3 spells CASSMGQASSEQYF. CDR3 nucleotide sequence: TGTGCCAGTAGTATGGGACAGGCAAGCTCCGAGCAGTACTTC.

The chain uses TRBV30 and TRBJ1-2; maybe TRBD1 (5 bases). In germline, CDR1 is GTSNPN, CDR2 SVGIG (reference sequence). The CDR3 spans 13 residues. V was clipped by 5 bases and J by 2 bases, with 12 bases between them. The CDR3, as DNA: TGTGCCTGGGGGGGGGAGGGAAACTATGGCTACACCTTC. It codes for CAWGGEGNYGYTF.

The rearrangement uses TRBV2 and TRBJ1-3; the D gene is possibly TRBD1 (5 bases). CDR1 and CDR2 (germline): SNHLY, FYNNEI. The CDR3 loop spans 20 amino acids. V lost 0 bases to trimming and J lost 2 bases, with 23 bases between them. This chain's CDR3 is CASSEAPPGLTRWAGNTIYF. CDR3 DNA: TGTGCCAGCAGTGAAGCCCCACCGGGACTCACCCGCTGGGCTGGAAACACCATATATTTT.

V usage is TRBV5-4 and J usage is TRBJ2-1; 7 bases match TRBD2. The CDR3 covers 16 residues. Trimming at V came to 4 bases and at J to 2 bases, leaving 9 bases not matched to a gene. Germline V lookup: CDR1 SGHNT, CDR2 YYREEE (reference sequence). The CDR3 bases are TGTGCCAGCAGCCAAGGCGGCGGGAGCCCCTACAATGAGCAGTTCTTC. It is translated as CASSQGGGSPYNEQFF.

The chain uses TRBV18 and TRBJ1-1; D unresolved. The CDR3 length is 16 residues. In germline, CDR1 is KGHSH, CDR2 LQKENI. V was trimmed by 0 bases and J by 2 bases, leaving 13 bases between them. The CDR3 coding sequence is TGTGCCAGCTCACCACCTCCGGTAAGCCATAACACTGAAGCTTTCTTT. Protein product: CASSPPPVSHNTEAFF.

This rearrangement joins TRBV28 to TRBJ2-7; tentative D call: TRBD2 (5 bases). The CDR3 is made up of 13 amino acids. V gave up 7 bases and J gave up 0 bases, with 10 bases separating them. CDR1 is MDHEN, CDR2 SYDVKM, per germline. CDR3 residues: CASIGGYSYEQYF. The CDR3, as DNA: TGTGCCAGCATCGGCGGGTACTCCTACGAGCAGTACTTC.

The rearrangement links TRBV5-1 to TRBJ2-3; 13 nucleotides agree with TRBD2. J gave up 6 bases and V 8 bases, and 3 bases lay outside the gene matches. This CDR3 region has 13 residues. Germline CDR1 and CDR2: SGHRS and YFSETQ. The CDR3 loop is CASGLAGVDTQYF. CDR3 DNA: TGCGCCAGTGGACTAGCGGGGGTTGATACGCAGTATTTT.

This CDR3 is CSVPGQGPTEAFF. The DNA for the CDR3 is TGCAGCGTCCCTGGGCAGGGGCCCACTGAAGCTTTCTTT. This chain uses TRBV29-1 with TRBJ1-1; possible D gene TRBD1, 6 bases. Germline CDR1 reads SQVTM; CDR2 reads ANQGSEA. Deletions cut 6 bases from V and 4 bases from J, with 15 bases between. This CDR3 has 13 amino acids. Full variable domain (rest looked up from reference TRBV29-1 and TRBJ1-1): SAVISQKPSRDICQRGTSLTIQCQVDSQVTMMFWYRQQPGQSLTLIATANQGSEATYESGFVIDKFPISRPNLTFSTLTVSNMSPEDSSIYLCSVPGQGPTEAFFGQGTRLTVV.

This sequence joins TRBV19 and TRBJ1-2; D call uncertain. V lost 3 bases and J lost 6, with 8 bases in between. The CDR3 sequence is 12 residues long. Germline-derived CDR1 and CDR2 are LNHDA and SQIVND (reference sequence). The CDR3 loop reads CASSIRGDGYTF. The CDR3, as DNA: TGTGCCAGTAGTATCCGAGGAGATGGCTACACCTTC. Looking up the rest from reference TRBV19 and TRBJ1-2 gives the full variable domain: DGGITQSPKYLFRKEGQNVTLSCEQNLNHDAMYWYRQDPGQGLRLIYYSQIVNDFQKGDIAEGYSVSREKKESFPLTVTSAQKNPTAFYLCASSIRGDGYTFGSGTRLTVV.

In its sample, this clone was seen once. The chain is built from TRBV9 and TRBJ1-2, with a tentative D call TRBD1 (5 bases). Germline V gene lookup returns CDR1 SGDLS and CDR2 YYNGEE. V was pared by 3 bases and J by 8 bases, with 14 bases between. This CDR3 comprises 13 residues. CDR3 in amino acids: CASSAIRDDGYTF. CDR3 nucleotides: TGTGCCAGCAGCGCCATCAGGGATGACGGCTACACCTTC.

This chain connects TRBV4-3 to TRBJ2-7; TRBD2 is a possible D gene (5 bases). In germline, CDR1 is LGHNA, CDR2 YSLEER. The CDR3 is made up of 13 amino acids. Trimming stripped 0 bases from V and 7 bases from J, with 10 bases between. CDR3 residues: CASSQDPTSEQYF. As DNA, the CDR3 is TGCGCCAGCAGCCAAGATCCCACTAGTGAGCAGTACTTC.

The chain has TRBV11-2 and TRBJ1-1; TRBD1 aligns across 7 bases. The CDR3 covers 14 residues. Germline-derived CDR1 and CDR2 are SGHAT and FQNNGV. J gave up 1 base and V 3 bases, and 2 bases lay outside the gene matches. CDR3 protein: CASSFQGGNTEAFF. CDR3 in DNA: TGTGCCAGCAGCTTCCAGGGGGGGAACACTGAAGCTTTCTTT. Filled out from reference TRBV11-2 and TRBJ1-1, the complete variable domain reads EAGVAQSPRYKIIEKRQSVAFWCNPISGHATLYWYQQILGQGPKLLIQFQNNGVVDDSQLPKDRFSAERLKGVDSTLKIQPAKLEDSAVYLCASSFQGGNTEAFFGQGTRLTVV.

This chain joins TRBV21-1 and TRBJ2-7; the D call in the table, TRBD1, was not verified against the DNA. TRBV21-1 is described as a pseudogene. The CDR3 has 17 amino acids. The CDR3 DNA reads TGTGCCAGCAGCCCCAGGTCGGAAAGAAACCCATCCTACGAGCAGTACTTC. It encodes CASSPRSERNPSYEQYF.

The V call is TRBV6-5, the J call TRBJ1-1; tentative D call: TRBD1 (5 bases). V lost 0 bases to trimming and J lost 11 bases, with 16 bases between them. The germline V gene encodes CDR1 MNHEY and CDR2 SVGAGI. This CDR3 contains 14 residues. The CDR3 loop is CASSYSIPGVAAFF. In DNA, the CDR3 is TGTGCCAGCAGTTACTCGATCCCGGGGGTCGCCGCTTTCTTT.

The genes are TRBV18 and TRBJ1-1, with unresolved D. The germline gives CDR1 KGHSH, CDR2 LQKENI. Trimming removed 8 bases from V and 0 bases from J, with 10 bases in between. The CDR3 is 13 amino acids. The CDR3 spells CASTTDMNTEAFF. The CDR3 DNA follows: TGTGCCAGCACGACCGACATGAACACTGAAGCTTTCTTT.

This chain links TRBV6-1 with TRBJ1-2; 10 bases line up with TRBD1. This CDR3 region has 14 residues. V shed 5 bases and J 8 bases; nucleotides not matched to a gene: 8. Germline values: CDR1 MNHNS, CDR2 SASEGT. CDR3 sequence: CASSPRTGGVGYTF. The CDR3 coding sequence is TGTGCCAGCAGTCCCCGGACAGGGGGTGTCGGCTACACCTTC.

V and J are TRBV5-4 and TRBJ2-3; D remains ambiguous. V was pared by 2 bases and J by 5 bases, with 3 bases between. This CDR3 has 11 residues. The germline V gene encodes CDR1 SGHNT and CDR2 YYREEE (reference sequence). This CDR3 is CASSFKDTQYF. The CDR3 region has the DNA TGTGCCAGCAGCTTCAAAGATACGCAGTATTTT.

The V gene is TRBV5-6, the J gene TRBJ1-3; possibly TRBD1 for D (5 bases). V was trimmed by 4 bases and J by 0 bases, leaving 14 bases between them. The CDR3 has 16 amino acids. Per germline, CDR1 SGHDT and CDR2 YYEEEE. CDR3 DNA sequence: TGTGCCAGCAGCCCTCAGGGACTAAGCTCTGGAAACACCATATATTTT. Translated: CASSPQGLSSGNTIYF.

The chain uses TRBV5-4 and TRBJ1-3; D gene uncertain. This CDR3 has 14 amino acids. V shed 3 bases and J shed 4 bases, with 11 bases lying between them. From germline, CDR1 is SGHNT and CDR2 YYREEE (reference sequence). Here the CDR3 DNA reads TGTGCCAGCAGCTCGGGAATGACAGGAAACACCATATATTTT. Translated: CASSSGMTGNTIYF. The entire variable domain, with the rest obtained from reference TRBV5-4 and TRBJ1-3, is as follows: ETGVTQSPTHLIKTRGQQVTLRCSSQSGHNTVSWYQQALGQGPQFIFQYYREEENGRGNFPPRFSGLQFPNYSSELNVNALELDDSALYLCASSSGMTGNTIYFGEGSWLTVV.

This clone was seen just once. V is TRBV5-5 and J is TRBJ1-2, with 7 bases aligning to TRBD1. The length of the CDR3 is 13 residues. The germline V gene encodes CDR1 SGHKS and CDR2 YYEKEE (reference sequence). The J segment lost 4 bases and the V segment lost 5 bases, leaving 5 bases of the junction unmatched. DNA of the CDR3: TGTGCCAGCAGGAGGACAGGCCCCTATGGCTACACCTTC. Protein sequence: CASRRTGPYGYTF.